Listed here are 5 T cell receptor beta chains from one sample, sequenced in a study of CD8+CD57+ T cells in acquired aplastic anemia. Both TCR beta VDJ combination and CDR3 sequence profiling were carried out. Genomic DNA was the template for this profiling. TCRdb processed the reads anew with MiXCR; each CDR3 protein has one entry. The repertoire holds about 250,000 distinct CDR3 sequences, with approximately 50% as singletons. All sequencing subjects had displayed CD8+CD57+ cell expansion on flow cytometry. The specimen was sorted CD4+, CD8+, or CD8+CD57+ T cells (not recorded which) from PBMCs. These receptor sequences come from a human donor with aplastic anemia.

This sequence joins TRBV20-1 and TRBJ1-5; D is possibly TRBD1 (5 bases). The CDR3 covers 13 residues. Germline V gene sequence: CDR1 DFQATT, CDR2 SNEGSKA (reference sequence). The V and J ends lost 4 bases and 6 bases respectively, with 13 bases between them. As DNA, the CDR3 is TGCAGTGCTATAAGGACACAAGGTCAGCCCCAGCATTTT. It is translated as CSAIRTQGQPQHF.

The rearrangement joins TRBV29-1 to TRBJ2-1; D is possibly TRBD1 (6 bases). With 4 bases removed from V and 4 bases from J, the gap between germline ends came to 14 bases. Germline V gene lookup returns CDR1 SQVTM and CDR2 ANQGSEA. The CDR3 is 14 residues long. CDR3 in amino acids: CSVVFRGRYNEQFF. As DNA, the CDR3 is TGCAGCGTTGTGTTCAGGGGACGGTACAATGAGCAGTTCTTC.

The chain joins TRBV20-1 to TRBJ2-7; 10 bases are a match to TRBD2. Germline CDR1 reads DFQATT; CDR2 reads SNEGSKA (reference sequence). The CDR3 runs to 14 residues. Losses at the gene ends were 0 bases for V and 3 bases for J; bases not matched to a gene: 2. CDR3 residues: CSAREGLAHYEQYF. The CDR3 nucleotides read TGCAGTGCTAGAGAGGGACTAGCGCACTACGAGCAGTACTTC.

Ten or more counts support this clonotype. V is TRBV2 and J is TRBJ2-4; D is possibly TRBD1 (5 bases). This CDR3 comprises 13 residues. Germline V gives CDR1 SNHLY, CDR2 FYNNEI. V lost 8 bases and J lost 4, with 12 bases in between. CDR3 in DNA: TGTGCCAGCCAGGACGCAGGGAAAAACATTCAGTACTTC. This encodes CASQDAGKNIQYF. The whole variable domain, remainder taken from reference TRBV2 and TRBJ2-4, is EPEVTQTPSHQVTQMGQEVILRCVPISNHLYFYWYRQILGQKVEFLVSFYNNEISEKSEIFDDQFSVERPDGSNFTLKIRSTKLEDSAMYFCASQDAGKNIQYFGAGTRLSVL.

The chain has TRBV19 and TRBJ1-1; TRBD1 is a possible D gene (6 bases). The CDR3 spans 14 residues. CDR1 is LNHDA, CDR2 SQIVND, per germline (reference sequence). Trimming took 4 bases from V and 5 from J, leaving 14 bases between them. The CDR3 DNA reads TGTGCCAGTAGTACCGGGGGGGCATGGACTGAAGCTTTCTTT. Protein: CASSTGGAWTEAFF.